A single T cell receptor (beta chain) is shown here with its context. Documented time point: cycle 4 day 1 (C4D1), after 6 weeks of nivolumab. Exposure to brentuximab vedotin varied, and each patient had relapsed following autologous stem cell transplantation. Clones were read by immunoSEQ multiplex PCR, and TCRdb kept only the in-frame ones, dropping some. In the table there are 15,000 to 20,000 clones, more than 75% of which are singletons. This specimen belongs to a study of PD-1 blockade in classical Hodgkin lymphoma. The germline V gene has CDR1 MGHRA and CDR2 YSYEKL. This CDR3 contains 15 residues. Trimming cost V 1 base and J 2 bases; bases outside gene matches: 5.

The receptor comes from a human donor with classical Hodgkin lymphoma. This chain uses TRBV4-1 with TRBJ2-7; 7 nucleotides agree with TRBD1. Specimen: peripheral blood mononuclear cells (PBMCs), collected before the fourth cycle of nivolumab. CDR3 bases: TGCGCCAGCAGCCAAGTCCCACAGGGGCCCTACGAGCAGTACGTC. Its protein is CASSQVPQGPYEQYV.